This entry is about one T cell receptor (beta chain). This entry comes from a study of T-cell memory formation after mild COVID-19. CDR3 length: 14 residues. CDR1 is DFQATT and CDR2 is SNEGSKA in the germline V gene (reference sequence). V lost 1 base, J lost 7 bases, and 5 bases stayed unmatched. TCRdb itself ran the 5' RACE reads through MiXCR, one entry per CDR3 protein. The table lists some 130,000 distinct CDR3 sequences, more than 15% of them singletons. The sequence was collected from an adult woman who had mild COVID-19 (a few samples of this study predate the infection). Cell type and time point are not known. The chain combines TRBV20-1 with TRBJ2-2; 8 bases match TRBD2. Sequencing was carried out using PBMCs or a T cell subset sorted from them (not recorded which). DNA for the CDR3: TGCAGTGCTAGAGTCGCGGGGGGTGACGGGGAGCTGTTTTTT. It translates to CSARVAGGDGELFF.